This T cell receptor (beta chain) was captured by sequencing in a study of PD-1 blockade in classical Hodgkin lymphoma. Study-wide results and limits: Repertoire differences lack defined causes, possibly disease activity or prior therapy. In CD4+ cells, TCR diversity went up significantly by C4D1, but in CD8+ cells it did not.

The sample's time point: cycle 4 day 1 (C4D1), after five to seven weeks of nivolumab. Every patient relapsed after autologous stem cell transplantation, and brentuximab vedotin exposure varied. It was by magnetic negative selection that CD4+ T cells were purified from thawed PBMCs. Assay used: immunoSEQ multiplex PCR; TCRdb lists only in-frame clones, some missing. The repertoire holds 25,000 to 35,000 clones, with more than 60% as singletons. With regard to this clone: The antigen is unknown.

Germline CDR1 is ENHRY and CDR2 is SYGVKD. The CDR3 contains 12 residues. The V gene lost 2 bases and the J gene lost 5 bases, with 6 bases spanning the gap. The rearrangement uses TRBV10-3 and TRBJ2-5; D is undetermined. The TCR sequence derives from a human donor with classical Hodgkin lymphoma. The starting material was CD4+ T cells from blood, obtained before the fourth cycle of nivolumab. CDR3 DNA sequence: TGTGCCATCAGTGAGACTTCTGAGACCCAGTACTTC. Its protein product is CAISETSETQYF.